A selection of T cell receptor beta chains follows, all from one sample in a study of T cell responses to AZD1222 COVID-19 vaccine. Generated by immunoSEQ multiplex PCR, the TCRdb table keeps only in-frame clones and is missing some. The profile shows roughly 150,000 clones, about 92% of them singletons. Specimen: peripheral blood, collected 28 days after the second AZD1222 dose. The source is an adult who received the AZD1222 COVID-19 vaccine. Both conserved end residues are part of each CDR3. A D gene is named only where the DNA matches it firmly. Size values are once, few and many counts, or a class for expanded clones, and some rows have none.

v_gene	j_gene	abundance	d_gene	CDR3aa	CDR3nt
TRBV5-8	TRBJ1-1	.	TRBD1	CASSLRQGARSTEAFF	TGTGCCAGCAGCTTGAGGCAGGGGGCGCGTAGCACTGAAGCTTTCTTT
TRBV19	TRBJ1-2	.	.	CASSKGNYGYTF	TGTGCCAGTAGTAAGGGTAACTATGGCTACACCTTC
TRBV27	TRBJ1-5	.	.	CASSSTWGDQPQHF	TGTGCCAGCAGTTCCACATGGGGTGATCAGCCCCAGCATTTT
TRBV5-1	TRBJ1-1	.	.	CASRLDTEAFF	TGCGCCAGCAGGTTGGACACTGAAGCTTTCTTT
TRBV7-9	TRBJ2-7	few	.	CASSLDYEQYF	TGTGCCAGCAGCTTAGACTACGAGCAGTACTTC
TRBV7-9	TRBJ1-1	.	.	CASTILGPERAEAFF	TGTGCCAGCACCATCCTTGGGCCGGAAAGAGCTGAAGCTTTCTTT
TRBV7-2	TRBJ1-1	.	.	CASSLGQLNTEAFF	TGTGCCAGCAGCTTAGGTCAGTTGAACACTGAAGCTTTCTTT
TRBV18	TRBJ1-3	.	.	CASSRGAASGNTIYF	TGTGCCAGCTCACGAGGAGCAGCCTCTGGAAACACCATATATTTT
TRBV18	TRBJ1-4	once	.	CASSPRPNEKLFF	TGTGCCAGCTCACCACGGCCCAATGAAAAACTGTTTTTT
TRBV28	TRBJ1-6	.	.	CASNTGTPNSPLHF	TGTGCCAGCAATACCGGGACCCCAAATTCACCCCTCCACTTT
TRBV15	TRBJ2-2	.	TRBD2	CATSRGTSGNTGELFF	TGTGCCACCAGCAGGGGGACTAGCGGGAACACCGGGGAGCTGTTTTTT
TRBV29-1	TRBJ1-3	.	TRBD1	CSADTGGGNTIYF	TGCAGCGCCGACACAGGGGGCGGAAACACCATATATTTT
TRBV3-1/TRBV3-2	TRBJ1-4	.	TRBD1	CASSPWTGDNEKLFF	TGTGCCAGCAGCCCCTGGACAGGGGATAATGAAAAACTGTTTTTT
TRBV5-4	TRBJ2-5	.	.	CASSLRSGQETQYF	TGTGCCAGCAGCTTGAGGTCAGGGCAAGAGACCCAGTACTTC
TRBV28	TRBJ2-7	.	.	CASSLPPGTNSYEQYF	TGTGCCAGCAGTTTACCACCAGGGACAAACTCCTACGAGCAGTACTTC
TRBV18	TRBJ1-4	.	.	CASSPLGNEKLFF	TGTGCCAGCTCACCACTAGGGAATGAAAAACTGTTTTTT
TRBV2	TRBJ2-7	.	TRBD2	CASRGLAGGYEQYF	TGTGCCAGCAGAGGCTTAGCGGGAGGATACGAGCAGTACTTC
TRBV6-2/TRBV6-3	TRBJ1-1	.	.	CASSYREGVNTEAFF	TGTGCCAGCAGTTACAGGGAGGGCGTGAACACTGAAGCTTTCTTT
TRBV5-1	TRBJ2-3	.	.	CASSPGPEEDTQYF	TGCGCCAGCAGCCCAGGGCCCGAGGAAGATACGCAGTATTTT
TRBV19	TRBJ1-5	.	.	CASKDYSNQPQHF	TGTGCCAGTAAGGACTATAGCAATCAGCCCCAGCATTTT
TRBV5-1	TRBJ2-7	.	TRBD2	CASSRGTSGTDEQYF	TGCGCCAGCAGCCGTGGGACTAGCGGGACCGACGAGCAGTACTTC
TRBV15	TRBJ1-1	once	.	CATSPLRVGGVTEAFF	TGTGCCACCAGCCCCCTCAGGGTGGGGGGGGTAACTGAAGCTTTCTTT
TRBV11-2	TRBJ2-2	.	.	CASSLERSGELFF	TGTGCCAGCAGCTTAGAGAGGTCCGGGGAGCTGTTTTTT
TRBV7-8	TRBJ1-5	once	.	CASSLRVPANQPQHF	TGTGCCAGCAGCTTAAGGGTACCCGCCAATCAGCCCCAGCATTTT
TRBV27	TRBJ2-3	.	.	CASSLIEASDTQYF	TGTGCCAGCAGTTTAATAGAAGCGTCAGATACGCAGTATTTT
TRBV6-2/TRBV6-3	TRBJ2-1	.	TRBD2	CASSYSRAGGVF	TGTGCCAGCAGTTACTCGCGGGCGGGAGGGGTCTTC
TRBV5-1	TRBJ2-7	once	.	CASSLEARANEQYF	TGCGCCAGCAGCTTGGAGGCCAGGGCAAACGAGCAGTACTTC
TRBV28	TRBJ1-5	.	.	CASSLDLQGQGSNQPQHF	TGTGCCAGCAGTTTAGATCTCCAAGGGCAGGGTAGCAATCAGCCCCAGCATTTT
TRBV9	TRBJ1-1	.	.	CASSARGNTEAFF	TGTGCCAGCAGCGCACGGGGGAACACTGAAGCTTTCTTT
TRBV28	TRBJ2-7	.	.	CASSSQSYEQYF	TGTGCCAGCAGTTCCCAGAGCTACGAGCAGTACTTC
TRBV11-2	TRBJ2-1	.	.	CASSSTRGQKSSYNEQFF	TGTGCCAGCAGCTCGACTAGGGGACAGAAGAGCTCCTACAATGAGCAGTTCTTC
TRBV19	TRBJ2-3	.	.	CASSMTTNTDTQYF	TGTGCCAGTAGTATGACAACAAACACAGATACGCAGTATTTT
TRBV19	TRBJ2-5	.	TRBD2	CARGTDLAEYQETQYF	TGTGCCAGAGGGACTGATCTAGCGGAGTACCAAGAGACCCAGTACTTC
TRBV7-2	TRBJ2-1	.	TRBD1	CASRSGTANEQFF	TGTGCCAGCCGATCCGGGACAGCCAATGAGCAGTTCTTC
TRBV7-2	TRBJ2-3	.	.	CASNPGVGNTDTQYF	TGTGCCAGCAACCCGGGGGTAGGGAACACAGATACGCAGTATTTT
TRBV5-4	TRBJ2-3	.	.	CASSQQVASTDTQYF	TGTGCCAGCAGCCAGCAGGTAGCTAGCACAGATACGCAGTATTTT
TRBV6-5	TRBJ1-3	once	.	CASTLVTGNTIYF	TGTGCCAGCACCCTGGTAACTGGAAACACCATATATTTT
TRBV5-6	TRBJ2-1	once	.	CASSVGGAGYNEQFF	TGTGCCAGCAGCGTGGGGGGGGCTGGCTACAATGAGCAGTTCTTC
TRBV28	TRBJ1-3	.	.	CASSLTGGGSGNTIYF	TGTGCCAGCAGTCTGACCGGTGGGGGCTCTGGAAACACCATATATTTT
TRBV10-3	TRBJ2-7	.	.	CAISGPDSSYEQYF	TGTGCCATCAGCGGTCCGGACAGCTCCTACGAGCAGTACTTC
TRBV7-2	TRBJ2-2	.	.	CASSLEQGRAGELFF	TGTGCCAGCAGCTTAGAACAGGGGAGGGCCGGGGAGCTGTTTTTT
TRBV18	TRBJ2-1	.	.	CASSRQFGNEQFF	TGTGCCAGCTCCAGACAGTTCGGAAATGAGCAGTTCTTC
TRBV6-5	TRBJ2-2	.	TRBD1	CASRRGQGAPGELFF	TGTGCCAGCAGGAGGGGACAGGGGGCGCCCGGGGAGCTGTTTTTT